The source of this T cell receptor (beta chain) is a study of blood T cell repertoires in COVID-19. The protocol was immunoSEQ multiplex PCR, while the TCRdb copy is restricted to in-frame clones and leaves out a portion. In the table there are approximately 170,000 clones, roughly 87% of which are singletons. V lost 6 bases, J lost 1 base, and 10 bases lay in between. CDR1 and CDR2 from the germline V gene are GTSNPN and SVGIG (reference sequence). There are 13 residues in the CDR3. This TCR derives from a woman aged 70-85 years with COVID-19, enrolled during active disease. V and J are TRBV30 and TRBJ2-1, with unresolved D. The sequenced material came from peripheral blood. CDR3 sequence: CACGTESYNEQFF. DNA of the CDR3: TGTGCCTGCGGCACGGAGTCCTACAATGAGCAGTTCTTC.